These T cell receptor beta chains were read from a single sample in a study of shared clonotypes between healthy human individuals. Clones were read by immunoSEQ multiplex PCR, and TCRdb kept only the in-frame ones, dropping some. The sample yields about 1.1 million clones, 75% to 85% seen once. The sequenced sample was memory CD4+ T cells from PBMCs. Source of these receptors: a man aged 18 to 30 in good health. Some clones in this sample may be carry-over from other donors' samples. The CDR3 runs from the conserved cysteine through the conserved F or W. The D gene is left open where the match is weak. Not every row has a clone size; where given, it reads once, few, many or a size class.

>.|.|TRBJ2-7|TRBV25-1
CASRGTGEYYEQYF
TGTGCCAGCAGGGGGACGGGGGAGTACTACGAGCAGTACTTC
>.|.|TRBJ2-7|TRBV6-6
CASTRGGNEQYF
TGTGCCAGTACCAGAGGGGGTAACGAGCAGTACTTC
>.|few|TRBJ2-7|TRBV28
CASSFMGTRGENEQYF
TGTGCCAGCAGTTTTATGGGGACAAGGGGAGAAAATGAGCAGTACTTC
>TRBD2|many|TRBJ2-1|TRBV5-1
CASSSLGLAGVGNEQFF
TGCGCCAGCAGCTCCCTGGGACTAGCGGGAGTAGGCAATGAGCAGTTCTTC
>.|.|TRBJ2-6|TRBV27
CASTLSAGGGVLTF
TGTGCCAGCACCTTAAGTGCCGGGGGCGGGGTCCTGACTTTC
>TRBD2|.|TRBJ2-1|TRBV30
CAWSGLAANNEQFF
TGTGCCTGGAGTGGACTAGCGGCCAACAATGAGCAGTTCTTC
>.|few|TRBJ1-2|TRBV28
CASSIPNRDGYTF
TGTGCCAGCAGTATCCCTAACAGGGATGGCTACACCTTC
>TRBD2|.|TRBJ2-7|TRBV2
CASRREFEQYF
TGTGCCAGCCGGCGGGAGTTCGAGCAGTACTTC
>.|once|TRBJ1-1|TRBV7-9
CASSFTEYTEAFF
TGTGCCAGCAGTTTCACAGAGTACACTGAAGCTTTCTTT
>.|.|TRBJ1-2|TRBV6-1
CASSERGSGGYTF
TGTGCCAGCAGTGAACGGGGGTCCGGGGGCTACACCTTC
>.|.|TRBJ2-2|TRBV4-2
CASSQGVGTANTGELFF
TGTGCCAGCAGCCAAGGGGTCGGGACTGCGAACACCGGGGAGCTGTTTTTT
>.|once|TRBJ1-5|TRBV7-2
CASSLGGSWQPQHF
TGTGCCAGCAGCTTAGGGGGGTCGTGGCAGCCCCAGCATTTT
>TRBD1|.|TRBJ1-3|TRBV6-1
CASNRPGQGTIYF
TGTGCCAGCAACAGACCGGGACAGGGCACCATATATTTT
>.|.|TRBJ2-5|TRBV5-4
CASSLAGRAQETQYF
TGTGCCAGCAGCTTGGCGGGCAGAGCTCAAGAGACCCAGTACTTC
>TRBD1|.|TRBJ1-2|TRBV29-1
CSVEAGTGSFSYGYTF
TGCAGCGTTGAAGCGGGGACAGGGAGTTTTAGCTATGGCTACACCTTC
>TRBD2|few|TRBJ2-7|TRBV5-1
CASSLAAREGLYEQYF
TGCGCCAGCAGCTTGGCTGCGCGGGAGGGCCTTTACGAGCAGTACTTC
>.|once|TRBJ2-2|TRBV6-5
CATTVMAAAGELFF
TGTGCCACCACTGTGATGGCCGCGGCCGGGGAGCTGTTTTTT
>TRBD2|.|TRBJ2-3|TRBV14
CASSHAATLAAKGTQYF
TGTGCCAGCAGCCACGCAGCCACACTAGCGGCCAAGGGTACGCAGTATTTT
>TRBD1|.|TRBJ1-2|TRBV27
CASGNWGTGGGYTF
TGTGCCAGCGGGAATTGGGGGACAGGCGGCGGCTACACCTTC
>TRBD2|.|TRBJ2-5|TRBV5-1
CASSLANRLAGVNQETQYF
TGCGCCAGCAGCTTGGCCAATAGACTAGCGGGAGTCAACCAAGAGACCCAGTACTTC